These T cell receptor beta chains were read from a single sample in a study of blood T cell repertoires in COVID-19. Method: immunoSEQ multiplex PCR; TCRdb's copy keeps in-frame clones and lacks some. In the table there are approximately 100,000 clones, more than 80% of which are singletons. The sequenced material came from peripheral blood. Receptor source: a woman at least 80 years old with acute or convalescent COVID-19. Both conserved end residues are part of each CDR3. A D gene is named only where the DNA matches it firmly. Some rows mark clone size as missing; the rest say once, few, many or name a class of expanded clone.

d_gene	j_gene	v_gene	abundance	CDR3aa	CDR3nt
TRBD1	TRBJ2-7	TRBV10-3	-	CAISGGTGIYEQYF	TGTGCCATCAGTGGAGGGACAGGGATTTACGAGCAGTACTTC
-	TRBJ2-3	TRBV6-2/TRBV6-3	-	CASSYSVRDLTDTQYF	TGTGCCAGCAGTTACTCGGTCAGAGACTTAACAGATACGCAGTATTTT
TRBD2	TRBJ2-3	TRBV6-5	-	CASSYSASGGGYTQYF	TGTGCCAGCAGTTACTCTGCTAGCGGGGGGGGATATACGCAGTATTTT
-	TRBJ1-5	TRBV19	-	CASSVMGQGGNQPQHF	TGTGCCAGTAGTGTAATGGGTCAGGGTGGAAATCAGCCCCAGCATTTT
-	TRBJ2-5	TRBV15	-	CATSRVTRYQETQYF	TGTGCCACCAGCAGAGTGACGCGGTACCAAGAGACCCAGTACTTC
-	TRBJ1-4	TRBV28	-	CASSHNEKLFF	TGTGCCAGCAGCCATAATGAAAAACTGTTTTTT
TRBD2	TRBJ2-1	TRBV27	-	CASSLAGVDYNEQFF	TGTGCCAGCAGTTTAGCGGGGGTGGACTACAATGAGCAGTTCTTC
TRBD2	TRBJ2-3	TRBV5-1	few	CASSLIAGETDTQYF	TGCGCCAGCAGCTTAATAGCGGGGGAGACAGATACGCAGTATTTT
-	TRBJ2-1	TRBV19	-	CASSKTPLPYNEQFF	TGTGCCAGTAGTAAGACACCCCTCCCTTACAATGAGCAGTTCTTC
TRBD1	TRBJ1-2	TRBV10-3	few	CASTTPDRDFYYGYTF	TGTGCCAGCACTACCCCGGACAGGGACTTTTACTATGGCTACACCTTC
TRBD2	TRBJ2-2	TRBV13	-	CASSSGGTSKVGGELFF	TGTGCCAGCAGCTCGGGGGGGACTAGCAAAGTCGGCGGGGAGCTGTTTTTT
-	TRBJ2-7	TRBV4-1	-	CASSQRGRNSYEQYF	TGCGCCAGCAGCCAGCGGGGACGTAACTCCTACGAGCAGTACTTC
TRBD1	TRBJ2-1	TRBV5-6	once	CASSFPGGNEQFF	TGTGCCAGCAGCTTTCCAGGGGGCAATGAGCAGTTCTTC
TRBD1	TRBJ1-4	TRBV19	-	CASRDRPTSNEKLFF	TGTGCCAGTCGGGACAGACCAACTAGCAATGAAAAACTGTTTTTT
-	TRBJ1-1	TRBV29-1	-	CSAQRGGNTEAFF	TGCAGCGCCCAACGGGGAGGGAACACTGAAGCTTTCTTT
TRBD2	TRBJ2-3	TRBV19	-	CASRTLAGVDTQYF	TGTGCCAGTAGGACCCTAGCGGGGGTAGATACGCAGTATTTT
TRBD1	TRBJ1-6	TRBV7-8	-	CASSLAGQLASPLHF	TGTGCCAGCAGCTTAGCGGGACAGCTGGCTTCACCCCTCCACTTT
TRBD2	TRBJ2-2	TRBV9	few	CASSVAPSGGADTGELFF	TGTGCCAGCAGCGTAGCTCCTAGCGGGGGGGCCGACACCGGGGAGCTGTTTTTT
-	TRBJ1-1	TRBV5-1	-	CASSYRGGVRETEAFF	TGCGCCAGCAGCTACCGGGGCGGGGTACGGGAAACTGAAGCTTTCTTT
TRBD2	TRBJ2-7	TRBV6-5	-	CASSYYRGGAGEQYF	TGTGCCAGCAGTTACTACCGCGGGGGGGCCGGCGAGCAGTACTTC
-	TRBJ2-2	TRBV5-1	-	CASSLEGVGELFF	TGCGCCAGCAGCTTGGAGGGGGTCGGGGAGCTGTTTTTT
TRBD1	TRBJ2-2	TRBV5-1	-	CASSRTGQTGELFF	TGCGCCAGCAGCCGGACAGGTCAAACCGGGGAGCTGTTTTTT
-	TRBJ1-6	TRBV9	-	CASSWGRNNSPLHF	TGTGCCAGCAGCTGGGGCAGGAATAATTCACCCCTCCACTTT
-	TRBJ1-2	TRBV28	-	CASSLLQNYGYTF	TGTGCCAGCAGTTTATTACAGAACTATGGCTACACCTTC
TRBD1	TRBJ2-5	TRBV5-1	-	CASSSQLTGPGETQYF	TGCGCCAGCAGCTCCCAACTGACAGGGCCGGGAGAGACCCAGTACTTC
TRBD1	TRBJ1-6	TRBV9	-	CASSPGQENSPLHF	TGTGCCAGCAGCCCGGGACAGGAAAATTCACCCCTCCACTTT
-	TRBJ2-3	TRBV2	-	CASSLITDTQYF	TGTGCCAGCAGCCTTATCACAGATACGCAGTATTTT
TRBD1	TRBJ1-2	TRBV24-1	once	CATSRTGENYGYTF	TGTGCCACCTCCCGGACAGGTGAAAACTATGGCTACACCTTC
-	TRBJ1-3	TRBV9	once	CASSVEDSYSGNTIYF	TGTGCCAGCAGCGTAGAGGACTCCTACTCTGGAAACACCATATATTTT
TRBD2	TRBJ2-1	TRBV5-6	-	CASSPGGGGSSYNEQFF	TGTGCCAGCAGCCCTGGAGGAGGCGGGAGCTCCTACAATGAGCAGTTCTTC
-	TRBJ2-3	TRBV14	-	CASSQVPRAQYF	TGTGCCAGCAGCCAAGTACCCAGGGCGCAGTATTTT
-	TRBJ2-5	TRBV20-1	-	CSARHFETQYF	TGCAGTGCTAGACACTTTGAGACCCAGTACTTC
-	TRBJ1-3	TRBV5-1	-	CASSLASPGNTIYF	TGCGCCAGCAGCTTGGCCTCCCCGGGAAACACCATATATTTT
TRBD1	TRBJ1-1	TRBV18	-	CASSPAGGVRQAPNTEAFF	TGTGCCAGCTCACCGGCAGGGGGCGTACGACAGGCTCCGAACACTGAAGCTTTCTTT
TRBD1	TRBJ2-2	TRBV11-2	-	CASSLAGQGFTGELFF	TGTGCCAGCAGCTTAGCGGGACAGGGGTTCACCGGGGAGCTGTTTTTT
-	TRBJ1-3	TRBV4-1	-	CASSLGGRLWGNTIYF	TGCGCCAGCAGCCTTGGGGGCAGGCTTTGGGGAAACACCATATATTTT
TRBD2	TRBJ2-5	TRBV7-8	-	CASSLKTSGVGLTQYF	TGTGCCAGCAGCCTAAAGACTAGCGGGGTCGGGTTGACCCAGTACTTC
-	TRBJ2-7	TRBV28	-	CASSLFIVSYEQYF	TGTGCCAGCAGTTTATTCATTGTCTCCTACGAGCAGTACTTC
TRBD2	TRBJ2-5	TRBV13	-	CASSLTYLGGGETQYF	TGTGCCAGCAGCTTGACGTACCTGGGCGGGGGTGAGACCCAGTACTTC
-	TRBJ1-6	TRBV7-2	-	CASSRWGPDSPLHF	TGTGCCAGCTCTCGATGGGGGCCTGACTCACCCCTCCACTTT
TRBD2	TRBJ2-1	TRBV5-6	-	CASSSRGGGESYNEQFF	TGTGCCAGCAGCTCCCGGGGCGGGGGGGAGTCCTACAATGAGCAGTTCTTC
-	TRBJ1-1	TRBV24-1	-	CATSDLRSSSDTEAFF	TGTGCCACCAGTGATTTAAGGAGTTCGAGCGACACTGAAGCTTTCTTT
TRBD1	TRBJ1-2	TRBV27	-	CASSLGGTGYGAYTF	TGTGCCAGCAGTTTAGGAGGGACAGGATATGGGGCCTACACCTTC
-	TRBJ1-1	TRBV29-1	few	CSVPRSLNTEAFF	TGCAGCGTCCCACGGTCCCTGAACACTGAAGCTTTCTTT
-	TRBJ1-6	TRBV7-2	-	CASSLVPPYYNSPLHF	TGTGCCAGCAGCTTAGTGCCGCCCTACTATAATTCACCCCTCCACTTT
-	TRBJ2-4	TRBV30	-	CAWSVRNIQYF	TGTGCCTGGAGTGTGAGAAACATTCAGTACTTC
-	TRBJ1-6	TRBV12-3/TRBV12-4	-	CASSFAGNSPLHF	TGTGCCAGCAGTTTCGCAGGGAATTCACCCCTCCACTTT
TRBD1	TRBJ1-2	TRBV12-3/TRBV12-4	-	CASSTTGYGYTF	TGTGCCAGCAGTACGACAGGGTATGGCTACACCTTC
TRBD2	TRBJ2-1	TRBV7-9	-	CASSLGWSSGGYNEQFF	TGTGCCAGCAGCTTAGGTTGGTCTAGCGGGGGGTACAATGAGCAGTTCTTC
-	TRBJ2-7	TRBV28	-	CASSSRDTPWGEQYF	TGTGCCAGCAGTTCCAGGGACACTCCCTGGGGCGAGCAGTACTTC
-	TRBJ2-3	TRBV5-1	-	CASSLGQFTDTQYF	TGCGCCAGCAGCTTAGGACAGTTCACAGATACGCAGTATTTT
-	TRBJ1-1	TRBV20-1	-	CSAPVAFF	TGCAGTGCTCCAGTAGCTTTCTTT
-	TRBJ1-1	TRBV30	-	CAWRWPVMNTEAFF	TGTGCCTGGAGATGGCCTGTTATGAACACTGAAGCTTTCTTT
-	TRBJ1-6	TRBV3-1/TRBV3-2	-	CASGWDYSSYNSPLHF	TGTGCCAGCGGTTGGGACTATAGCTCCTATAATTCACCCCTCCACTTT
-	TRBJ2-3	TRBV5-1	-	CASSRTAPTTDTQYF	TGCGCCAGCAGCCGGACTGCGCCTACCACAGATACGCAGTATTTT
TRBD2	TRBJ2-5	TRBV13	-	CASSLGLAGSQETQYF	TGTGCCAGCAGCTTGGGACTAGCGGGATCCCAAGAGACCCAGTACTTC
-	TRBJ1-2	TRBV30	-	CAFSVNYGYTF	TGTGCCTTCTCCGTAAACTATGGCTACACCTTC